This T cell receptor (beta chain) stems from a study of T cell clones after liver transplantation. Whole-study context: Post-transplant blood was tracked for graft-donor-reactive T cell clones identified in a pre-transplant mixed lymphocyte reaction.

The V gene's germline CDR1 is KGHSH and CDR2 LQKENI. This CDR3 spans 14 amino acids. Trimming removed 6 bases from V and 3 bases from J, with 14 bases in between. General study points: In two subjects, few donor cells limited the measurable donor-reactive repertoire.

Libraries were prepared by immunoSEQ multiplex PCR; TCRdb keeps only in-frame clonotypes and omits some of them. In the table there are tens of thousands of clones, about two thirds of which are singletons. On this clone itself: Its antigen is not known.

This sample comprised CD4+ T cells from blood, obtained before liver transplant. The receptor was isolated from a human donor who received a liver transplant. The V and J genes are TRBV18 and TRBJ1-1; D perhaps matches TRBD1 (5 bases). As DNA, the CDR3 is TGTGCCAGCTCCCTAACCTGGGGGGACACTGAAGCTTTCTTT. It translates to CASSLTWGDTEAFF. The variable domain in full, completed from reference TRBV18 and TRBJ1-1, reads NAGVMQNPRHLVRRRGQEARLRCSPMKGHSHVYWYRQLPEEGLKFMVYLQKENIIDESGMPKERFSAEFPKEGPSILRIQQVVRGDSAAYFCASSLTWGDTEAFFGQGTRLTVV.